This T cell receptor (beta chain) originates from a study of blood T cell repertoires in COVID-19. As processed by the authors: Amplifying reference gene primers gave estimates of nucleated cell counts. Using immunoSEQ multiplex PCR, the repertoire was profiled, and TCRdb retains in-frame clones only, with some absent. V and J calls and clone size come straight from that table; D and trimming were deduced from the DNA. The data show about 220,000 clones, 85% seen once. The CDR3 has 15 amino acids. Per the germline V gene, CDR1 is SGHTA and CDR2 is FQGTGA. The ends lost 5 bases at V and 7 bases at J; junction bases unmatched: 10.

The source of this sequence is an older woman with COVID-19, enrolled during active disease. The V gene is TRBV7-3, the J gene TRBJ2-1; 8 bases line up with TRBD2. The specimen was peripheral blood. The CDR3 reads CASSPYQGLGNEQFF. The CDR3 nucleotides are TGTGCCAGCAGCCCATACCAGGGACTAGGGAATGAGCAGTTCTTC.